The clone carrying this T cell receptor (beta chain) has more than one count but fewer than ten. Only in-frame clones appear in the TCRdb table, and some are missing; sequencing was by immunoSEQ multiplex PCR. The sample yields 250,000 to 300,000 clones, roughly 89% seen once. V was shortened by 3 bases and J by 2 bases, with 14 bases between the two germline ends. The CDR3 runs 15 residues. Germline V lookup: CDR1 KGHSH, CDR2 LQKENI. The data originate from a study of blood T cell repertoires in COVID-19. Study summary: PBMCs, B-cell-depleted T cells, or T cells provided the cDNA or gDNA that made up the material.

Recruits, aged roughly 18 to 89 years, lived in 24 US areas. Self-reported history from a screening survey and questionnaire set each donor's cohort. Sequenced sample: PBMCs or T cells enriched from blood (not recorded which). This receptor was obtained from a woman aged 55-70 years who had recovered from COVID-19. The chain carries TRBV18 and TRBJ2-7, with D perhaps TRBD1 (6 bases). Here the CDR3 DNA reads TGTGCCAGCTCACCTTGGGCAGGGGAGACCTACGAGCAGTACTTC. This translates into CASSPWAGETYEQYF. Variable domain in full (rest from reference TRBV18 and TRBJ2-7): NAGVMQNPRHLVRRRGQEARLRCSPMKGHSHVYWYRQLPEEGLKFMVYLQKENIIDESGMPKERFSAEFPKEGPSILRIQQVVRGDSAAYFCASSPWAGETYEQYFGPGTRLTVT.